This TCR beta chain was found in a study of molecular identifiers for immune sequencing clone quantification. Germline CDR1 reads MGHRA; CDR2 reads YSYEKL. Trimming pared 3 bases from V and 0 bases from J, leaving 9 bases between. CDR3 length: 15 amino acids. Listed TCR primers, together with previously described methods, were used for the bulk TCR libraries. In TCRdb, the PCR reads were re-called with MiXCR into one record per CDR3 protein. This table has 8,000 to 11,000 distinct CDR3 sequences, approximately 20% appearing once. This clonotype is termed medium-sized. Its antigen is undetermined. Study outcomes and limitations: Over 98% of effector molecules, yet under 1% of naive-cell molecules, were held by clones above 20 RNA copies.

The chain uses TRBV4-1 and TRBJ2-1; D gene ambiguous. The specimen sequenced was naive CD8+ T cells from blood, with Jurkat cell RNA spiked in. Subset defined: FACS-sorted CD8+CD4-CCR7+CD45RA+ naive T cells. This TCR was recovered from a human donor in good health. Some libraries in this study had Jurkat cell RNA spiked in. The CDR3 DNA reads TGCGCCAGCAGCCAGAGGACCAGCTCCTACAATGAGCAGTTCTTC. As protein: CASSQRTSSYNEQFF.